The 10 T cell receptor beta chains in this list originate from one sample, sequenced in a study of T cell changes during pregnancy in multiple sclerosis. Libraries were prepared by immunoSEQ multiplex PCR; TCRdb keeps only in-frame clonotypes and omits some of them. The sample has 60,000 to 90,000 clones, about 88% seen once. Sequencing used peripheral blood, obtained before pregnancy. The source of these receptors is a female donor with multiple sclerosis, enrolled in a pregnancy study.

This clone has only one observation. This chain links TRBV6-1 with TRBJ2-7, with 8 bases identical to TRBD2. Trimming took 10 bases from V and 3 from J; bases not matched to a gene: 8. The CDR3 has 13 amino acids. From germline, CDR1 is MNHNS and CDR2 SASEGT. CDR3 DNA: TGTGCCACCGAAGGACTAGCAAGCTACGAGCAGTACTTC. Its translation: CATEGLASYEQYF.

The chain joins TRBV7-8 to TRBJ1-2; D gene uncertain. V dropped 8 bases and J dropped 8 bases, with 15 bases sitting between them. Germline-derived CDR1 and CDR2 are SGHVS and FQNEAQ. CDR3 length equals 12 residues. The chain's CDR3 is CASSLTGGGYTF. The CDR3 DNA sequence: TGTGCCAGCTCGCTCACGGGTGGCGGCTACACCTTC.

V gene TRBV2 combines with J gene TRBJ1-6; D is perhaps TRBD1 (5 bases). Germline V CDR1 and CDR2: SNHLY, FYNNEI. The CDR3 has 15 residues. Trimming took off 7 bases at V and 5 bases at J, with 15 bases between the two ends. CDR3 DNA: TGTGCCAGCAATAGCCAGGGATGGGATAATTCACCCCTCCACTTT. It codes for CASNSQGWDNSPLHF.

The chain combines TRBV5-5 with TRBJ1-6; D is ambiguous. Germline lookup yields CDR1 SGHKS and CDR2 YYEKEE (reference sequence). The CDR3 covers 13 residues. Deletions cut 0 bases from V and 10 bases from J, with 8 bases between. The CDR3 is CASSLASWSPLHF. The CDR3 DNA follows: TGTGCCAGCAGCTTGGCCAGTTGGTCACCCCTCCACTTT.

The chain is built from TRBV7-9 and TRBJ1-2; TRBD1 matches at 10 bases. The V gene's germline CDR1 is SEHNR and CDR2 FQNEAQ (reference sequence). With 7 bases clipped from V and 8 bases from J, the junction kept 10 bases outside the gene matches. This CDR3 is 14 amino acids long. The CDR3 coding sequence is TGTGCCAGCAATAGGGACAGGGGCCAATTGGGCTACACCTTC. Its translation is CASNRDRGQLGYTF.

This rearrangement joins TRBV6-5 to TRBJ1-2; possibly TRBD1 for D (5 bases). V lost 1 base and J lost 2, with 5 bases in between. The CDR3 has 13 amino acids. CDR1 is MNHEY, CDR2 SVGAGI, per germline. The CDR3 DNA follows: TGTGCCAGCAGTTACTACAGGAACTATGGCTACACCTTC. Translated: CASSYYRNYGYTF.

J is TRBJ1-5 and V is TRBV7-2, with D hard to call. Germline loops: CDR1 SGHTA, CDR2 FQGNSA. This CDR3 is built from 15 residues. Trimming took off 5 bases at V and 0 bases at J, with 11 bases between the two ends. The CDR3 reads CASSQRAASNQPQHF. For the CDR3, the DNA is TGTGCCAGCAGCCAGCGGGCAGCTAGCAATCAGCCCCAGCATTTT.

V is TRBV4-3 and J is TRBJ1-4; 8 nucleotides match TRBD1. CDR3 length equals 16 residues. Germline CDR1 and CDR2: LGHNA and YSLEER. V shed 5 bases, J shed 7 bases, and the junction held 12 bases outside the gene matches. The CDR3 reads CASSSTLDRGSEKLFF. CDR3 nucleotide sequence: TGCGCCAGCAGCTCAACCCTCGACAGGGGTAGTGAAAAACTGTTTTTT.

The chain has TRBV9 and TRBJ2-1, with TRBD2 as a possible D gene (6 bases). Germline CDR1 is SGDLS and CDR2 is YYNGEE. The CDR3 runs to 14 residues. Trimming pared 0 bases from V and 6 bases from J, leaving 10 bases between. This CDR3 is CASSVGGISNEQFF. The CDR3 region has the DNA TGTGCCAGCAGCGTAGGCGGGATAAGCAATGAGCAGTTCTTC.

This chain connects TRBV5-6 to TRBJ2-1; weak D call: TRBD2 (6 bases). The CDR3 has 14 amino acids. The V gene lost 3 bases and the J gene lost 8 bases, with 15 bases spanning the gap. Germline CDR1 reads SGHDT; CDR2 reads YYEEEE. Here the CDR3 DNA reads TGTGCCAGCAGCTCGACTTCTAGCGTCGATGAGCAGTTCTTC. Translation gives CASSSTSSVDEQFF.